This T cell receptor beta chain is drawn from a study of T cell responses to AZD1222 COVID-19 vaccine. Points from the study as a whole: In all cases, repertoires were sampled only after the peak T cell response.

Using immunoSEQ multiplex PCR, the repertoire was profiled, and TCRdb retains in-frame clones only, with some absent. The data show fewer than 110,000 clones, about 85% seen once. Trimming stripped 6 bases from V and 5 bases from J, with 23 bases between. CDR1 is PRHDT and CDR2 is FYEKMQ in the germline V gene (reference sequence). The CDR3 has 16 residues. As concerns this clone: Its antigen is undetermined.

This rearrangement joins TRBV13 to TRBJ2-7; D possibly uses TRBD1 or TRBD2 (6 bases each). The input for sequencing was peripheral blood, taken 28 days after the second AZD1222 dose. The clonotype comes from an adult who received the AZD1222 COVID-19 vaccine. The CDR3 sequence: CASSLFRGAPNHEQYF. The CDR3 region has the DNA TGTGCCAGCAGTCTTTTTAGGGGGGCCCCGAACCACGAGCAGTACTTC.